This T cell receptor beta chain is drawn from a study of technical replicates of blood from four donors. Trimming left V 3 bases short and J 5 bases short, with 16 bases between. The CDR3 extends over 15 amino acids. Germline CDR1 reads MGHRA; CDR2 reads YSYEKL. The table came from immunoSEQ multiplex PCR; TCRdb's copy has only in-frame clones and leaves some out. The table shows 40,000 to 60,000 clones, with about 86% occurring only once. The TCR was taken from a human donor in good health. Some clones in this sample may be carry-over from other donors' samples. This rearrangement joins TRBV4-1 to TRBJ1-2, with D perhaps matching TRBD1 (5 bases). The sequencing sample was made of PBMCs. CDR3 coding DNA: TGCGCCAGCAGCCAGCCCACGGCAGGGTCTTATGGCTACACCTTC. Amino acid sequence: CASSQPTAGSYGYTF.